These T cell receptor beta chains were read from a single sample in a study of cytomegalovirus exposure and HLA in healthy donors. TCRdb's copy holds only in-frame clones and misses some; the assay was immunoSEQ multiplex PCR. The sample includes 100,000 to 120,000 clones, roughly nine tenths seen only once; the top ten take under 2%. Material: PBMCs. The receptors originated from a woman aged 18-30 years in good health and CMV-seronegative. The CDR3 runs from the conserved cysteine through the conserved F or W. A D gene is named only where the DNA matches it firmly. Where a row states a size, it is once, few, many or the class of an expanded clone; other rows omit it.

d_call	clone_size	v_call	j_call	cdr3_aa	cdr3_nt
NA	once	TRBV28	TRBJ1-1	CASSLQNTEAFF	TGTGCCAGCAGTTTACAGAACACTGAAGCTTTCTTT
NA	NA	TRBV5-4	TRBJ2-7	CASSLPGVSSYEQYF	TGTGCCAGCAGCTTGCCAGGGGTAAGCTCCTACGAGCAGTACTTC
NA	NA	TRBV6-5	TRBJ2-1	CASITAEGNEQFF	TGTGCCAGCATTACAGCGGAGGGAAATGAGCAGTTCTTC
TRBD2	NA	TRBV6-6	TRBJ2-7	CASRSTSGSYEQYF	TGTGCCAGCAGGAGTACTAGCGGGAGTTACGAGCAGTACTTC
TRBD1	once	TRBV5-1	TRBJ2-7	CASSSTGGEQYF	TGCGCCAGCAGCTCAACAGGGGGCGAGCAGTACTTC
NA	NA	TRBV7-9	TRBJ1-4	CASSLASGNEKLFF	TGTGCCAGCAGCTTAGCTAGCGGTAATGAAAAACTGTTTTTT
TRBD2	NA	TRBV4-2	TRBJ2-1	CASRSGAPSSYNEQFF	TGTGCCAGTAGAAGCGGGGCCCCAAGCTCCTACAATGAGCAGTTCTTC
TRBD1	NA	TRBV7-3	TRBJ2-5	CASSYRTGVQETQYF	TGTGCCAGCAGCTACCGGACAGGAGTACAAGAGACCCAGTACTTC
TRBD2	NA	TRBV6-5	TRBJ2-5	CASRTGTSVETQYF	TGTGCCAGCAGAACGGGGACTAGCGTGGAGACCCAGTACTTC
NA	NA	TRBV30	TRBJ2-7	CAWSVDRSGEQYF	TGTGCCTGGAGTGTAGACAGGTCGGGCGAGCAGTACTTC
TRBD1	NA	TRBV7-2	TRBJ2-7	CASSPRDRVVNEQYF	TGTGCCAGCAGCCCGAGGGACAGGGTAGTCAACGAGCAGTACTTC
NA	NA	TRBV4-1	TRBJ1-2	CASSQDPTSPGYTF	TGCGCCAGCAGCCAAGATCCGACATCCCCTGGCTACACCTTC
NA	once	TRBV27	TRBJ2-7	CASKRAVSYEQYF	TGTGCCAGTAAACGAGCGGTAAGCTACGAGCAGTACTTC
TRBD2	NA	TRBV7-3	TRBJ2-1	CASSRVAGDEQFF	TGTGCCAGCAGTCGTGTAGCGGGAGATGAGCAGTTCTTC
TRBD1	NA	TRBV27	TRBJ2-7	CASRRQGGTYEQYF	TGTGCCAGCAGGCGACAGGGGGGGACCTACGAGCAGTACTTC
NA	NA	TRBV7-8	TRBJ1-5	CASSFTRVGNQPQHF	TGTGCCAGCAGCTTTACGCGGGTTGGCAATCAGCCCCAGCATTTT
NA	NA	TRBV5-4	TRBJ1-1	CASSSTGTSSTEAFF	TGTGCCAGCAGCTCGACCGGGACATCCTCAACTGAAGCTTTCTTT
TRBD2	NA	TRBV28	TRBJ2-1	CASSSGTSGIPNEQFF	TGTGCCAGCAGTTCCGGGACTAGCGGGATCCCCAATGAGCAGTTCTTC
NA	NA	TRBV7-3	TRBJ1-1	CASSLIPGADTEAFF	TGTGCCAGCAGCTTAATACCAGGGGCGGACACTGAAGCTTTCTTT
NA	NA	TRBV28	TRBJ2-5	CASSPRETQYF	TGTGCCAGCAGCCCGCGGGAGACCCAGTACTTC
TRBD1	NA	TRBV27	TRBJ1-1	CASRLRGQNTEAFF	TGTGCCAGCAGGTTAAGGGGGCAGAACACTGAAGCTTTCTTT
NA	NA	TRBV18	TRBJ1-4	CASSQRLEKLFF	TGTGCCAGCTCACAACGACTCGAAAAACTGTTTTTT
TRBD1	few	TRBV28	TRBJ1-4	CASRIPGQGREKLFF	TGTGCCAGCAGGATACCGGGACAGGGGCGGGAAAAACTGTTTTTT
NA	NA	TRBV2	TRBJ1-2	CASKRSYGYTF	TGTGCCAGCAAACGGTCTTATGGCTACACCTTC
TRBD1	NA	TRBV27	TRBJ2-3	CASSRRKQGSGTDTQYF	TGTGCCAGCAGTCGGAGGAAACAGGGGTCAGGGACAGATACGCAGTATTTT
NA	once	TRBV4-1	TRBJ2-7	CASSPDTLGTPYEQYF	TGCGCCAGCAGCCCGGACACCCTGGGGACACCTTACGAGCAGTACTTC
TRBD1	NA	TRBV7-2	TRBJ1-2	CASSLEQGVYGYTF	TGTGCCAGCAGCTTAGAACAGGGGGTCTATGGCTACACCTTC
TRBD1	once	TRBV7-3	TRBJ2-7	CASSDRDRAYLSYEQYF	TGTGCCAGCAGCGATCGGGACAGGGCCTACCTCTCCTACGAGCAGTACTTC
NA	NA	TRBV28	TRBJ1-2	CASSLQSRENYGYTF	TGTGCCAGCAGTTTACAGTCCCGGGAGAACTATGGCTACACCTTC
TRBD1	NA	TRBV5-1	TRBJ2-5	CASSPVGTGTGSGPQETQYF	TGCGCCAGCAGCCCTGTGGGGACAGGGACCGGTAGCGGGCCACAAGAGACCCAGTACTTC
NA	once	TRBV5-1	TRBJ2-1	CASSLDRYNEQFF	TGCGCCAGCAGCTTGGACAGATACAATGAGCAGTTCTTC
NA	NA	TRBV30	TRBJ1-5	CAWNPAGRSNQPQHF	TGTGCCTGGAACCCGGCGGGGCGCAGCAATCAGCCCCAGCATTTT
TRBD1	few	TRBV7-8	TRBJ1-2	CASSLGPGGTLGYTF	TGTGCCAGCAGCTTAGGTCCAGGGGGTACGTTAGGCTACACCTTC
TRBD2	NA	TRBV4-1	TRBJ2-1	CASSPLELAGYNEQFF	TGCGCCAGCAGCCCCCTGGAACTAGCGGGGTACAATGAGCAGTTCTTC
NA	NA	TRBV9	TRBJ1-4	CASSPPGLSNEKLFF	TGTGCCAGCAGCCCCCCGGGACTGAGTAATGAAAAACTGTTTTTT
TRBD2	NA	TRBV5-4	TRBJ2-7	CASSPGLAGLAYEQYF	TGTGCCAGCAGCCCGGGACTAGCGGGATTGGCCTACGAGCAGTACTTC
NA	NA	TRBV7-9	TRBJ1-2	CASSPGSNYGYTF	TGTGCCAGCAGTCCAGGGTCTAACTATGGCTACACCTTC
NA	NA	TRBV29-1	TRBJ2-3	CSVEVSGGDPDTQYF	TGCAGCGTTGAGGTCTCGGGGGGCGATCCAGATACGCAGTATTTT
TRBD1	NA	TRBV6-4	TRBJ2-2	CASSAGTGETGELFF	TGTGCCAGCAGCGCCGGGACAGGGGAAACCGGGGAGCTGTTTTTT
TRBD1	NA	TRBV18	TRBJ1-2	CASSPGQGAWGYTF	TGTGCCAGCTCACCCGGACAGGGGGCTTGGGGCTACACCTTC
TRBD1	once	TRBV11-2	TRBJ2-7	CASSHPGQGAYEQYF	TGTGCCAGCAGCCACCCGGGACAGGGGGCCTACGAGCAGTACTTC
NA	NA	TRBV5-1	TRBJ1-2	CASRGDIPNYGYTF	TGCGCCAGCAGGGGGGACATCCCTAACTATGGCTACACCTTC
TRBD1	NA	TRBV9	TRBJ2-1	CASSEPRDRGPNEQFF	TGTGCCAGCAGCGAACCCCGGGACAGGGGTCCCAATGAGCAGTTCTTC
NA	NA	TRBV21-1	TRBJ2-7	CASKGTVYEQYF	TGTGCCAGCAAAGGGACAGTCTACGAGCAGTACTTC
NA	NA	TRBV18	TRBJ2-1	CASSPGKGAFNNEQFF	TGTGCCAGCTCACCAGGAAAAGGGGCCTTCAACAATGAGCAGTTCTTC
TRBD1	NA	TRBV10-2	TRBJ1-3	CASSESTGDGNTIYF	TGCGCCAGCAGTGAGTCAACAGGGGACGGAAACACCATATATTTT
NA	NA	TRBV4-1	TRBJ1-6	CASSQSPGQTTYNSPLHF	TGCGCCAGCAGCCAATCACCGGGACAAACAACCTATAATTCACCCCTCCACTTT
NA	once	TRBV7-2	TRBJ2-3	CASSLDLDTQYF	TGTGCCAGCAGCTTAGATCTAGATACGCAGTATTTT
TRBD1	NA	TRBV7-8	TRBJ1-2	CASSMRQGNYGYTF	TGTGCCAGCAGCATGCGACAGGGAAACTATGGCTACACCTTC
NA	NA	TRBV5-1	TRBJ1-3	CASSQGSAGNTIYF	TGCGCCAGCAGCCAGGGGTCTGCTGGAAACACCATATATTTT
TRBD1	NA	TRBV4-1	TRBJ1-1	CASSPTTGLSTEAFF	TGCGCCAGCAGCCCCACGACAGGGCTTAGCACTGAAGCTTTCTTT
NA	once	TRBV4-3	TRBJ2-7	CASSQERGMVSYEQYF	TGCGCCAGCAGCCAAGAGAGGGGGATGGTTTCCTACGAGCAGTACTTC
NA	NA	TRBV29-1	TRBJ1-1	CSVVRRNTEAFF	TGCAGCGTTGTTAGAAGGAACACTGAAGCTTTCTTT
TRBD1	NA	TRBV15	TRBJ1-3	CATSFGQGAGNTIYF	TGTGCCACCAGCTTCGGACAGGGCGCTGGAAACACCATATATTTT
NA	NA	TRBV7-8	TRBJ2-2	CASSPSGLLLIFNTGELFF	TGTGCCAGCAGCCCGTCCGGACTCCTTCTAATTTTCAACACCGGGGAGCTGTTTTTT
NA	NA	TRBV7-3	TRBJ2-1	CASSVTFDSYNEQFF	TGTGCCAGCAGCGTAACTTTTGACAGCTACAATGAGCAGTTCTTC
NA	NA	TRBV10-2	TRBJ2-2	CASRQGRTGELFF	TGCGCCAGCAGACAGGGACGAACCGGGGAGCTGTTTTTT
NA	NA	TRBV4-1	TRBJ2-7	CASSQEYNPKRGQYF	TGCGCCAGCAGCCAAGAGTACAACCCTAAGAGAGGGCAGTACTTC
NA	NA	TRBV5-1	TRBJ2-3	CASSFSPDTQYF	TGCGCCAGCAGTTTTAGCCCAGATACGCAGTATTTT